This TCR beta chain was recorded in a study of tumour-infiltrating T cells in Burkitt lymphoma. Study details: Survival, overall and progression-free, tracked with productive clonality.

Data came from immunoSEQ multiplex PCR; TCRdb stores just in-frame clones and leaves some out. The sample holds 5,000 to 6,500 clones, around 10% seen once. Sequenced sample: tumor tissue. This clonotype was obtained from a human donor with diffuse large B-cell lymphoma.

The CDR3 reads CASSYRSHRNTEAFF. The CDR3 coding sequence is TGTGCCAGCAGCTACCGAAGTCATCGTAACACTGAAGCTTTCTTT. The chain recombines TRBV11-1 with TRBJ1-1, with no clear D. This CDR3 has 15 amino acids. Trimming cost V 4 bases and J 2 bases, with 14 bases left between them. CDR1 is SGHAT, CDR2 FQDESV, per germline (reference sequence).